A selection of T cell receptor beta chains follows, all from one sample in a study of blood T cell repertoires in COVID-19. Sequencing used immunoSEQ multiplex PCR; TCRdb keeps in-frame clones, though not all of them. The sample yields some 320,000 clones, over 75% seen once. Sequencing was performed on PBMCs or T cells enriched from blood (not recorded which). The receptors stem from a woman between 25 and 40 years old who had recovered from COVID-19. Both conserved end residues are part of each CDR3. Each record gives: D gene, J gene, clone size, V gene, CDR3 protein, CDR3 DNA. A D gene is named only where the DNA matches it firmly. Clone size is given for some rows only: seen once, a few or many times, or a class if the clone is expanded.

TRBD1	TRBJ1-2	.	TRBV6-6	CASSRSDLQGAYGYTF	TGTGCCAGCAGTCGATCTGATTTACAGGGGGCGTATGGCTACACCTTC
.	TRBJ2-2	.	TRBV9	CASSSRGRGTTGELFF	TGTGCCAGCAGCTCTCGGGGGCGGGGGACCACCGGGGAGCTGTTTTTT
.	TRBJ2-3	.	TRBV3-1/TRBV3-2	CASSNRGTDTQYF	TGTGCCAGCAGCAACCGCGGCACAGATACGCAGTATTTT
TRBD1	TRBJ2-5	.	TRBV24-1	CATSDGTGETQYF	TGTGCCACCAGTGATGGGACAGGAGAGACCCAGTACTTC
TRBD1	TRBJ1-6	.	TRBV28	CASRTGGNSPLHF	TGTGCCAGCCGCACAGGGGGCAATTCACCCCTCCACTTT
TRBD2	TRBJ2-1	.	TRBV9	CASSAPSGGANEQFF	TGTGCCAGCAGCGCGCCTAGCGGGGGGGCTAATGAGCAGTTCTTC
TRBD1	TRBJ2-3	few	TRBV6-5	CASSYSGQPRTQYF	TGTGCCAGCAGTTACTCGGGACAGCCCAGAACGCAGTATTTT
.	TRBJ2-1	few	TRBV27	CATYVSSYNEQFF	TGTGCCACCTACGTGAGCTCCTACAATGAGCAGTTCTTC
TRBD1	TRBJ1-2	.	TRBV6-1	CASSEEGLGQGTDYGYTF	TGTGCCAGCAGTGAGGAAGGCCTGGGACAGGGTACCGACTATGGCTACACCTTC
TRBD1	TRBJ2-2	few	TRBV19	CASSPGTGGGELFF	TGTGCCAGTAGTCCCGGGACAGGGGGCGGGGAGCTGTTTTTT
.	TRBJ1-1	.	TRBV5-1	CASSPALNMNTEAFF	TGCGCCAGCTCCCCCGCCCTTAACATGAACACTGAAGCTTTCTTT
.	TRBJ1-2	once	TRBV5-5	CASTTLVTVPPPYTF	TGTGCCAGCACCACTTTAGTGACAGTTCCTCCTCCTTACACCTTC
.	TRBJ1-4	.	TRBV2	CVSSDIQNNEKLFF	TGTGTCAGCAGTGATATACAGAATAATGAAAAACTGTTTTTT
TRBD2	TRBJ2-1	.	TRBV5-1	CASSTRLAGPNEQFF	TGCGCCAGCAGCACCAGACTAGCGGGGCCCAATGAGCAGTTCTTC
.	TRBJ2-1	.	TRBV2	CASPEGDNEQFF	TGTGCCAGCCCAGAGGGGGACAATGAGCAGTTCTTC
TRBD1	TRBJ1-1	.	TRBV11-2	CASSLDQGGGGGVNTEAFF	TGTGCCAGCAGCTTAGATCAGGGGGGTGGAGGAGGGGTGAACACTGAAGCTTTCTTT
TRBD2	TRBJ2-2	few	TRBV5-1	CASSLEAGGPRELFF	TGCGCCAGCAGCTTGGAAGCGGGGGGGCCTCGGGAGCTGTTTTTT